Shown below are 16 T cell receptor beta chains from a single sample sequenced in a study of beta chain features in type 1 diabetes. Expressed TCRB transcripts were sequenced because the entire RNA isolate underwent reverse transcription. Produced via immunoSEQ multiplex PCR; TCRdb's table is partial and in-frame only. The data show 250,000 to 350,000 clones, around 15% seen once. The source material was central memory CD4+ T cells from blood. The receptors originated from a man aged 30 to 45 in good health.

This clone was observed a few times. The rearrangement links TRBV19 to TRBJ1-2, with 7 bases that match TRBD1. Germline trimming cut 10 bases from V and 4 bases from J; bases unmatched to any gene: 9. Germline values: CDR1 LNHDA, CDR2 SQIVND (reference sequence). This CDR3 is built from 13 residues. The CDR3 DNA is TGTGCCATACAAACGGGACAGTTCTATGGCTACACCTTC. The encoded protein is CAIQTGQFYGYTF. Filled out from reference TRBV19 and TRBJ1-2, the complete variable domain reads DGGITQSPKYLFRKEGQNVTLSCEQNLNHDAMYWYRQDPGQGLRLIYYSQIVNDFQKGDIAEGYSVSREKKESFPLTVTSAQKNPTAFYLCAIQTGQFYGYTFGSGTRLTVV.

CDR3 region: CASTKDEETQYF. The DNA of the CDR3 is TGTGCCAGCACGAAGGACGAAGAGACCCAGTACTTC. The V and J genes are TRBV11-3 and TRBJ2-5; D remains unclear. CDR1 is SGHNT, CDR2 YENEEA, per germline. The CDR3 consists of 12 residues. Trimming took off 7 bases at V and 3 bases at J, with 9 bases between the two ends.

The chain links TRBV10-3 to TRBJ1-2, with D tentatively TRBD1 (5 bases). The V gene lost 4 bases and the J gene lost 8 bases, with 11 bases spanning the gap. This CDR3 spans 12 amino acids. Looked up from germline, CDR1 is ENHRY and CDR2 is SYGVKD. The CDR3: CAISVLGLGYTF. As DNA, the CDR3 is TGTGCCATCAGTGTTTTGGGACTCGGCTACACCTTC.

This clone appeared a few times. The chain couples TRBV7-2 to TRBJ2-3; TRBD1 aligns across 7 bases. Germline CDR1 and CDR2: SGHTA and FQGNSA. Trimming at V came to 5 bases and at J to 4 bases, leaving 6 bases not matched to a gene. The length of the CDR3 is 14 residues. The CDR3 sequence is CASSRDSPPDTQYF. The CDR3 DNA sequence: TGTGCCAGCAGCAGGGACAGTCCCCCAGATACGCAGTATTTT. Drawing the rest from reference TRBV7-2 and TRBJ2-3, the complete variable domain is GAGVSQSPSNKVTEKGKDVELRCDPISGHTALYWYRQSLGQGLEFLIYFQGNSAPDKSGLPSDRFSAERTGGSVSTLTIQRTQQEDSAVYLCASSRDSPPDTQYFGPGTRLTVL.

In this sample, this clone turned up a few times. The chain employs TRBV10-3 and TRBJ1-4; no clear D gene. With 11 bases removed from V and 7 bases from J, the gap between germline ends came to 17 bases. Germline assignment: CDR1 ENHRY and CDR2 SYGVKD. The CDR3 totals 13 residues. This CDR3 reads CASSWGDTEKLFF. In DNA, the CDR3 is TGTGCCTCGAGTTGGGGAGATACTGAAAAACTGTTTTTT.

The chain joins TRBV12-2 to TRBJ2-7; no DNA check was done on the table's D call, TRBD1. TRBV12-2 is a pseudogene locus. The CDR3 is 12 amino acids. CDR3 sequence (DNA): TGTGCCAGCGAGGGACAGGGCCACGAGCAGTACTTC. It encodes CASEGQGHEQYF.

The rearrangement uses TRBV11-3 and TRBJ2-1; 8 bases are shared with TRBD1. Per germline, CDR1 SGHNT and CDR2 YENEEA. Trimming at V came to 2 bases and at J to 10 bases, leaving 10 bases not matched to a gene. CDR3 length: 15 amino acids. The CDR3 loop is CASSLKGVQGGEQFF. The CDR3 DNA follows: TGTGCCAGCAGCTTAAAGGGAGTACAGGGGGGAGAGCAGTTCTTC.

The genes are TRBV7-3 and TRBJ2-3, with D hard to call. The CDR3 consists of 13 residues. The V gene lost 1 base and the J gene lost 5 bases, with 7 bases spanning the gap. CDR1 is SGHTA, CDR2 FQGTGA, per germline. The chain's CDR3 is CASSLRKGDTQYF. DNA of the CDR3: TGTGCCAGCAGCTTAAGGAAGGGAGATACGCAGTATTTT.

This chain joins TRBV6-5 and TRBJ2-6; tentatively, D is TRBD1 (6 bases). The CDR3 is made up of 15 amino acids. V gave up 5 bases and J gave up 4 bases, with 12 bases separating them. Germline CDR1 reads MNHEY; CDR2 reads SVGAGI. The CDR3: CASSAPGAGANVLTF. CDR3 sequence (DNA): TGTGCCAGCAGTGCTCCAGGGGCCGGGGCCAACGTCCTGACTTTC.

This clone turned up a few times. This chain links TRBV7-2 with TRBJ2-1; perhaps TRBD1 as D (6 bases). Trimming pared 4 bases from V and 2 bases from J, leaving 6 bases between. Per the germline V gene, CDR1 is SGHTA and CDR2 is FQGNSA. The CDR3 extends over 13 amino acids. Here the CDR3 reads CASSWTAYNEQFF. CDR3 DNA: TGTGCCAGCAGCTGGACAGCCTACAATGAGCAGTTCTTC.

This clone was observed a few times. The genes are TRBV30 and TRBJ1-1; D remains unclear. With 2 bases removed from V and 7 bases from J, the gap between germline ends came to 11 bases. The CDR3 extends over 12 amino acids. In germline, CDR1 is GTSNPN, CDR2 SVGIG (reference sequence). Here the CDR3 DNA reads TGTGCCTGGAGTAGGGTCGGCGGTGAAGCTTTCTTT. Translating it yields CAWSRVGGEAFF.

This chain uses TRBV7-7 with TRBJ2-5, with 11 bases aligning to TRBD1. Germline CDR1 SSHAT, CDR2 FNYEAQ (reference sequence). The length of the CDR3 is 14 residues. Germline trimming cut 1 base from V and 7 bases from J; bases unmatched to any gene: 2. CDR3 nucleotide sequence: TGTGCCAGCAGCTTAGGGACAGGGGGCTGGACCCAGTACTTC. As protein: CASSLGTGGWTQYF.

This clone was found many times. The chain employs TRBV9 and TRBJ1-3; 10 bases align to TRBD1. The CDR3 runs 14 residues. CDR1 is SGDLS and CDR2 is YYNGEE in the germline V gene. The V and J ends lost 4 bases and 8 bases, in that order; junction bases with no gene match: 6. CDR3 sequence: CASSPAGTGDTIYF. DNA for the CDR3: TGTGCCAGCAGCCCCGCCGGGACAGGGGACACCATATATTTT.

The chain links TRBV6-1 to TRBJ2-1; D is possibly TRBD1 or TRBD2 (5 bases each). The CDR3 totals 14 residues. V was pared by 5 bases and J by 6 bases, with 14 bases between. From germline, CDR1 is MNHNS and CDR2 SASEGT. Here the CDR3 reads CASSNPGPSNEQFF. The CDR3 DNA sequence: TGTGCCAGCAGTAACCCGGGACCGAGCAATGAGCAGTTCTTC.

This clone was counted a few times. The chain combines TRBV28 with TRBJ1-1; D call uncertain. CDR3 length: 14 amino acids. CDR1 is MDHEN, CDR2 SYDVKM, per germline. V lost 3 bases and J 3 bases, leaving 11 bases between the germline ends. The CDR3, as DNA: TGTGCCAGCAGTTTGACCGGGTCCTACACTGAAGCTTTCTTT. This gives the protein CASSLTGSYTEAFF.

This clone has more than one count but fewer than ten. V and J are TRBV28 and TRBJ1-2; D is unclear. Germline V gene lookup returns CDR1 MDHEN and CDR2 SYDVKM. The ends were cut back, 2 bases at V and 8 bases at J, with 9 bases in the middle. The CDR3 totals 12 residues. CDR3 amino acids: CASSLGWKGYTF. CDR3 DNA: TGTGCCAGCAGTTTAGGGTGGAAGGGCTACACCTTC.